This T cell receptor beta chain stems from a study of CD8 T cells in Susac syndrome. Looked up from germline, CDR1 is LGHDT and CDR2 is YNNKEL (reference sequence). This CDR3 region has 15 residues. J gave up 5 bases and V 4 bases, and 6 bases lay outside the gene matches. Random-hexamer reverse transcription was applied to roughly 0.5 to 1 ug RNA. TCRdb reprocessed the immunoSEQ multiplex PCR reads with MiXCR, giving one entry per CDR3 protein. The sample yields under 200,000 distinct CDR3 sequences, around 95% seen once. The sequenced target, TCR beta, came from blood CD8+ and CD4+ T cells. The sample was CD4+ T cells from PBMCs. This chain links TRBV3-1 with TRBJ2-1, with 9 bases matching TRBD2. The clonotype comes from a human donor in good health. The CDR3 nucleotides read TGTGCCAGCAGCCCCGGGACTAGCACCCACAATGAGCAGTTCTTC. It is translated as CASSPGTSTHNEQFF.